This T cell receptor (beta chain) was recorded in a study of shared clonotypes between healthy human individuals. Study background: CD4 naive cells filled three plates per donor, CD4 memory three, CD8 naive two and CD8 memory one.

Terminally differentiated effector memory CD45RA+ cells were excluded from the naive CD8 cells, which were CD45RO-negative and positively selected for CCR7. V lost 0 bases, J lost 4 bases, and 12 bases lay in between. The CDR3 contains 15 residues. Looked up from germline, CDR1 is MNHEY and CDR2 is SMNVEV (reference sequence). Investigators spread the genomic DNA of each subset evenly over several immunoSEQ plates. The authors loaded about 200 ng DNA, roughly 27,000 T cell genomes, into sorted-subset replicate PCRs. Here immunoSEQ multiplex PCR was the method, and the copy in TCRdb shows in-frame clones only, minus some. This table has about 2,200,000 clones, approximately 94% appearing once. This clone was recorded a few times. Its antigen is unidentified. The study, taken as a whole, reports: Collection of samples was limited to blood; tissue repertoires likely differ.

The source material was naive CD8+ T cells from PBMCs. The chain links TRBV27 to TRBJ1-2; weak D call: TRBD1 (5 bases). The source is a man between 18 and 29 years old in good health. Some clones in this sample may be carry-over from other donors' samples. CDR3 bases: TGTGCCAGCAGTTTATCGTTCGGGACTTCCTATGGCTACACCTTC. It encodes CASSLSFGTSYGYTF.